This T cell receptor beta chain was recorded in a study of blood T cell repertoires in COVID-19. Comments on this clone: Distinct nucleotide sequences in the sample also encode this CDR3.

This CDR3 has 13 amino acids. Trimming cost V 5 bases and J 4 bases, with 11 bases left between them. Germline V gives CDR1 LNHDA, CDR2 SQIVND (reference sequence). This table comes from immunoSEQ multiplex PCR, and its TCRdb copy is limited to in-frame clones, with some not included. The table lists 100,000 to 150,000 clones, 84% of them singletons. This TCR came from a man aged 40-50 years with acute COVID-19. The rearrangement joins TRBV19 to TRBJ1-2; D is unclear. The specimen sequenced was PBMCs or T cells enriched from blood (not recorded which). CDR3 in amino acids: CASSRERSYGYTF. CDR3 coding DNA: TGTGCCAGTAGTCGGGAGCGGAGCTATGGCTACACCTTC. Full variable domain (remainder filled in from reference TRBV19 and TRBJ1-2): DGGITQSPKYLFRKEGQNVTLSCEQNLNHDAMYWYRQDPGQGLRLIYYSQIVNDFQKGDIAEGYSVSREKKESFPLTVTSAQKNPTAFYLCASSRERSYGYTFGSGTRLTVV.